The T cell receptor beta chain under discussion was sequenced for a study of vaccination and CD4 T cells after COVID-19. Across the study: Post-COVID samples were collected a median roughly 93 days following diagnosis, spanning 35 to 161. Overlapping spike peptides from SARS-CoV-2, HCoV-NL63, HCoV-OC43 and HCoV-229E served to stimulate the cells.

This CDR3 comprises 15 residues. Trimming took 4 bases from V and 4 from J, leaving 17 bases between them. Germline lookup yields CDR1 SGHRS and CDR2 YFSETQ. In regard to this clonotype: Its cognate antigen is unknown.

Whole-study results and caveats: A nonsignificant rise from about 20 to 38 was seen in the median number of SARS-CoV-2-reactive clonotypes. Spike mono-reactive status applied to 304 of 307 vaccine-specific clones in convalescent patients.

Sequenced with the Oncomine TCR Beta short-read assay was DNA taken from cultured CD4+ T cells. TCRdb re-derived calls from the PCR reads in MiXCR, one entry per CDR3 protein. The table records 9,500 to 15,000 distinct CDR3 sequences, 20% to 25% of them present only once. The treatment was: approximately 9-day PBMC culture with coronavirus spike peptide pools or control peptides (ViraFEST assay). This sequence joins TRBV5-1 and TRBJ1-2; D perhaps matches TRBD1 (6 bases). Material: CD4+ T cells from blood, cultured in vitro, obtained before SARS-CoV-2 vaccination. This TCR was recovered from a human donor who received a COVID-19 vaccine. CDR3: CASSGPSGAGYGYTF. CDR3 coding DNA: TGCGCCAGCAGCGGGCCATCAGGGGCGGGCTATGGCTACACCTTC.